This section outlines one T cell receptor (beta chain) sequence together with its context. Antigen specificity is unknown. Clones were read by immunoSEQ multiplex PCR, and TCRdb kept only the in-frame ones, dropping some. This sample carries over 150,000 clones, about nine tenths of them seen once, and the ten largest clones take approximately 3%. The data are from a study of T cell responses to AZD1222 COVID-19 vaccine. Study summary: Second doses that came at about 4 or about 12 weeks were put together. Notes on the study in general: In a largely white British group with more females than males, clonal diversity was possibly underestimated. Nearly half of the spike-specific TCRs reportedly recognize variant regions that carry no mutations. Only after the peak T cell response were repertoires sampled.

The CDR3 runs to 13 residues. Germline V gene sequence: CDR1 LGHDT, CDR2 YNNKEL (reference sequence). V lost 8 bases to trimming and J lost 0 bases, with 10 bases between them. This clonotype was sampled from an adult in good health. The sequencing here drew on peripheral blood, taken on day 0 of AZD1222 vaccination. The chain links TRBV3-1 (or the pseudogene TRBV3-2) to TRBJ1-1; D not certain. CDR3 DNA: TGTGCCAGCTGTCTTGGGGTGAACACTGAAGCTTTCTTT. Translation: CASCLGVNTEAFF.